The 9 T cell receptor beta chains listed next were all sequenced from one sample in a study of T cells after posttransplantation cyclophosphamide. Sequencing used immunoSEQ multiplex PCR; TCRdb keeps in-frame clones, though not all of them. In the table there are about 5,900 clones, approximately 83% of which are singletons. Treatment was busulfan-fludarabine conditioning, a marrow graft, and cyclophosphamide on days +3 and +4. Sequencing was performed on CD4+ T cells sorted from blood, taken about 350 days after allogeneic stem cell transplant with posttransplant cyclophosphamide. Receptor source: a male patient in his 50s who received an allogeneic stem cell transplant from a related donor and was CMV-positive. Some T cells may be transferred from the graft donor.

The rearrangement links TRBV4-2 to TRBJ2-2; 8 bases map to TRBD2. The CDR3 consists of 17 residues. With V trimmed by 3 bases and J by 4 bases, 10 bases remained unmatched. The germline gives CDR1 LGHNA, CDR2 YNFKEQ. This chain's CDR3 is CASSHYGAGGVTGELFF. In nucleotides, the CDR3 is TGTGCCAGCAGCCACTACGGGGCGGGAGGTGTCACCGGGGAGCTGTTTTTT.

This clone was detected only once. V gene TRBV12-5 combines with J gene TRBJ2-1; 10 bases agree with TRBD2. The V and J ends lost 1 base and 3 bases, in that order; junction bases with no gene match: 3. Germline-derived CDR1 and CDR2 are LGHNT and FRNRAP. This CDR3 has 16 residues. The CDR3 region has the DNA TGTGCTAGTGGTTTGGGGGCTAGCGGGAGCTACAATGAGCAGTTCTTC. Translating it yields CASGLGASGSYNEQFF.

The V gene is TRBV7-8, the J gene TRBJ2-7, with 7 bases aligning to TRBD2. The V segment lost 0 bases and the J segment 1 base; nucleotides outside the gene matches: 3. The CDR3 totals 15 residues. Germline V CDR1 and CDR2: SGHVS, FQNEAQ. The CDR3 sequence: CASSLAGGGSYEQYF. CDR3 coding DNA: TGTGCCAGCAGCTTAGCCGGCGGGGGATCCTACGAGCAGTACTTC.

The rearrangement joins TRBV11-2 to TRBJ2-1; D possibly corresponds to TRBD1 (5 bases). Germline V gene data show CDR1 as SGHAT and CDR2 as FQNNGV. The CDR3 spans 14 residues. Trimming took 4 bases from V and 5 from J, leaving 12 bases between them. The CDR3 DNA reads as TGTGCCAGCAGCTACAGGTTGGCGGACAATGAGCAGTTCTTC. Its translation is CASSYRLADNEQFF.

This chain connects TRBV30 to TRBJ1-2, with 12 positions matching TRBD1. The CDR3 is made up of 16 amino acids. Germline values: CDR1 GTSNPN, CDR2 SVGIG (reference sequence). After removal of 6 bases from V and 4 bases from J, the junction contained 12 bases not matched to a gene. CDR3 nucleotides: TGTGCCTGTTCCGGGACAGGGGGCTTAATGTTCTATGGCTACACCTTC. The encoded protein is CACSGTGGLMFYGYTF. The entire variable domain, with the rest obtained from reference TRBV30 and TRBJ1-2, is as follows: SQTIHQWPATLVQPVGSPLSLECTVEGTSNPNLYWYRQAAGRGLQLLFYSVGIGQISSEVPQNLSASRPQDRQFILSSKKLLLSDSGFYLCACSGTGGLMFYGYTFGSGTRLTVV.

This clone showed up just once. This chain connects TRBV5-1 to TRBJ2-4; D ambiguous. Trimming took 3 bases from V and 1 from J, leaving 14 bases between them. This CDR3 contains 16 residues. Germline lookup yields CDR1 SGHRS and CDR2 YFSETQ. The CDR3 bases are TGCGCCAGCAGCTCTGGTGGAGCCCCGGCCAAAAACATTCAGTACTTC. Translation gives CASSSGGAPAKNIQYF. The entire variable domain, with the rest obtained from reference TRBV5-1 and TRBJ2-4, is as follows: KAGVTQTPRYLIKTRGQQVTLSCSPISGHRSVSWYQQTPGQGLQFLFEYFSETQRNKGNFPGRFSGRQFSNSRSEMNVSTLELGDSALYLCASSSGGAPAKNIQYFGAGTRLSVL.

The rearrangement joins TRBV11-3 to TRBJ2-1; no clear D. CDR3 length equals 15 residues. V was clipped by 2 bases and J by 9 bases, with 17 bases between them. Germline loops: CDR1 SGHNT, CDR2 YENEEA. The CDR3 reads CASSLLRVAPGEQFF. The DNA of the CDR3 is TGTGCCAGCAGCTTACTCCGGGTAGCTCCCGGTGAGCAGTTCTTC.

The V call is TRBV11-2, the J call TRBJ1-4, with 8 bases identical to TRBD1. This CDR3 has 16 residues. Per germline, CDR1 SGHAT and CDR2 FQNNGV. Trimming cost V 2 bases and J 0 bases; bases outside gene matches: 2. CDR3: CASSLRQGSTNEKLFF. The CDR3, as DNA: TGTGCCAGCAGCTTAAGACAGGGGTCAACTAATGAAAAACTGTTTTTT.

A word on this clone: At one boundary the junction diverges from the germline segment, which might be a read error. The chain couples TRBV2 to TRBJ1-6, with D unclear. The CDR3 spans 16 residues. The germline CDR1 and CDR2 sequences are SNHLY and FYNNEI. The chain's CDR3 is CASSKEGANYNSPLHF. The CDR3 nucleotides are TGCGCCAGCTCCAAGGAGGGTGCTAATTATAATTCACCCCTCCACTTT.